This is a list of T cell receptor beta chains from one sample in a study of T cells in Graves' hyperthyroidism and ophthalmopathy. TCRdb analysed the multiplex PCR reads with MiXCR anew, one entry per CDR3 protein. The data contain some 530,000 distinct CDR3 sequences, approximately 23% of them seen just once; the ten biggest clones take up under 55%. Source material: blood. The receptors were sampled from an older woman with Graves' ophthalmopathy. CDR3s include the opening cysteine and the closing phenylalanine or tryptophan. D genes are given only for firm matches. Clone size is given for some rows only: seen once, a few or many times, or a class if the clone is expanded.

j_call v_call d_call clone_size cdr3_aa cdr3_nt
TRBJ2-1 TRBV5-1 - - CASSLGDQVNNEQFF TGCGCCAGCAGCTTGGGGGACCAGGTGAACAATGAGCAGTTCTTC
TRBJ1-1 TRBV30 - - CAWSVLQRMNTEAFF TGTGCCTGGAGTGTGTTACAGCGGATGAACACTGAAGCTTTCTTT
TRBJ2-3 TRBV27 TRBD2 - CASSRPTLAGGPDTQYF TGTGCCAGCAGTCGTCCCACACTAGCGGGAGGGCCAGATACGCAGTATTTT
TRBJ1-2 TRBV29-1 - few CSVAGRLNYGYTF TGCAGCGTGGCCGGACGGCTGAACTATGGCTACACCTTC
TRBJ1-2 TRBV7-2 - few CASSPRLGDSNYGYTF TGTGCCAGCAGCCCTCGCCTGGGGGATTCTAACTATGGCTACACCTTC
TRBJ2-1 TRBV7-3 TRBD2 - CASSLGGGGDEQFF TGTGCCAGCAGCTTAGGGGGGGGGGGGGATGAGCAGTTCTTC
TRBJ2-5 TRBV11-2 - many CASSRDVLQETQYF TGTGCCAGCAGCCGGGACGTCCTCCAAGAGACCCAGTACTTC
TRBJ1-2 TRBV20-1 - few CSARDSGRRDGYTF TGCAGTGCTAGAGATAGTGGCAGGCGCGATGGCTACACCTTC
TRBJ2-1 TRBV24-1 - - CATSDLGGSKGDEQFF TGTGCCACCAGTGATTTGGGCGGGAGTAAGGGGGATGAGCAGTTCTTC
TRBJ2-7 TRBV28 - many CASTPAGSPSYEQYF TGTGCCAGCACCCCCGCCGGGAGTCCCTCCTACGAGCAGTACTTC
TRBJ2-5 TRBV11-3 - few CASSFLTTGTQYF TGTGCCAGCAGCTTTCTCACCACGGGGACCCAGTACTTC
TRBJ1-1 TRBV6-1 - - CASGEGQLNTEAFF TGTGCCAGCGGTGAAGGCCAGCTTAACACTGAAGCTTTCTTT
TRBJ2-5 TRBV7-7 - few CASSFGERETQYF TGTGCTAGCAGCTTCGGGGAACGAGAGACCCAGTACTTC
TRBJ1-1 TRBV6-6 - few CASSYSWTSNSEAFF TGTGCCAGCAGTTACTCGTGGACGAGCAACTCTGAAGCTTTCTTT
TRBJ2-1 TRBV5-1 TRBD2 few CASSLGAGVSYNEQFF TGCGCCAGCAGCTTGGGGGCGGGAGTCTCCTACAATGAGCAGTTCTTC
TRBJ2-1 TRBV20-1 TRBD2 few CSAGRSGSVGEQFF TGCAGTGCTGGGAGGAGCGGGAGCGTTGGTGAGCAGTTCTTC
TRBJ2-2 TRBV7-2 TRBD2 few CASSLVSGRAVGELFF TGTGCCAGCAGCTTAGTAAGCGGGAGGGCTGTCGGGGAGCTGTTTTTT
TRBJ2-6 TRBV7-3 TRBD2 few CASSVTSGPSGANVLTF TGTGCCAGCAGCGTGACTAGCGGTCCCTCTGGGGCCAACGTCCTGACTTTC
TRBJ2-2 TRBV12-3/TRBV12-4 TRBD2 many CASSAATSGGRDTGELFF TGTGCCAGCAGCGCTGCGACTAGCGGGGGTCGGGACACCGGGGAGCTGTTTTTT
TRBJ1-2 TRBV7-9 TRBD1 few CASSQPGGRAETYGYTF TGTGCCAGCAGCCAACCAGGGGGCAGGGCTGAGACCTATGGCTACACCTTC
TRBJ2-5 TRBV11-2 TRBD2 - CASRPGTRETQYF TGTGCCAGCCGCCCGGGGACTAGAGAGACCCAGTACTTC
TRBJ2-3 TRBV6-2/TRBV6-3 - - CASRGRTSTDTQYF TGTGCCAGCAGGGGAAGGACTAGCACAGATACGCAGTATTTT
TRBJ2-7 TRBV10-1 - few CASSESGVLTYEQYF TGCGCCAGCAGTGAGTCGGGGGTCTTGACTTACGAGCAGTACTTC
TRBJ2-6 TRBV11-2 - few CASSPGPGANVLTF TGTGCCAGCAGCCCAGGACCGGGGGCCAACGTCCTGACTTTC
TRBJ2-7 TRBV13 TRBD1 - CASSRTTGLSYEQYF TGTGCCAGCAGCCGAACGACAGGGCTTTCCTACGAGCAGTACTTC
TRBJ2-2 TRBV18 - - CASSPLVAGELFF TGTGCCAGCTCACCATTGGTGGCCGGGGAGCTGTTTTTT